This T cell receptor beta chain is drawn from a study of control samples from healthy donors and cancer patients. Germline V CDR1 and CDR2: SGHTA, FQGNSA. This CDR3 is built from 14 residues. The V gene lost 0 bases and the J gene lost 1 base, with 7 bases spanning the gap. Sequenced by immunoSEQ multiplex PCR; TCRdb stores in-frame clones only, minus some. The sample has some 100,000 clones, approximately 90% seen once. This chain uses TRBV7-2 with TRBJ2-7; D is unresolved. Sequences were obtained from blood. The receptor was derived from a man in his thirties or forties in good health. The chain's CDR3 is CASSLAVNSYEQYF. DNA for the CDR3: TGTGCCAGCAGCTTAGCGGTGAATTCCTACGAGCAGTACTTC.